Each of the 26 T cell receptor beta chains below was sequenced from the same sample in a study of cytomegalovirus exposure and HLA in healthy donors. PCR employed 60 Vbeta and 13 Jbeta primers. Some clones are missing from TCRdb's copy, which holds only in-frame ones; the method was immunoSEQ multiplex PCR. The data contain 100,000 to 150,000 clones, around three quarters of them singletons. Material for sequencing was PBMCs. The receptor set was obtained from a male donor in good health and CMV-seronegative.

V gene TRBV6-1 combines with J gene TRBJ1-4, with TRBD1 as a possible D gene (6 bases). V lost 0 bases and J lost 11, with 10 bases in between. Germline loops: CDR1 MNHNS, CDR2 SASEGT. The CDR3 is 13 amino acids. The CDR3 loop is CASSEARQGKLFF. CDR3 coding DNA: TGTGCCAGCAGTGAAGCCCGCCAGGGGAAACTGTTTTTT.

This rearrangement joins TRBV6-5 to TRBJ1-4; TRBD1 agrees at 8 bases. The CDR3 has 14 residues. Trimming at V came to 6 bases and at J to 8 bases, leaving 8 bases not matched to a gene. Per the germline V gene, CDR1 is MNHEY and CDR2 is SVGAGI. The CDR3 spells CASRTRDRWEKLFF. The CDR3, as DNA: TGTGCCAGCAGGACCAGGGACAGGTGGGAAAAACTGTTTTTT.

The chain uses TRBV7-2 and TRBJ1-2; D gene unclear. The CDR3 totals 14 residues. The germline V gene encodes CDR1 SGHTA and CDR2 FQGNSA. Trimming took off 5 bases at V and 7 bases at J, with 17 bases between the two ends. CDR3 protein: CASSPGRESAGYTF. In DNA form, the CDR3 reads TGTGCCAGCAGCCCCGGGCGGGAGTCGGCTGGCTACACCTTC.

J is TRBJ1-3 and V is TRBV30; D not resolved. Trimming stripped 2 bases from V and 0 bases from J, with 5 bases between. CDR1 and CDR2 from the germline V gene are GTSNPN and SVGIG (reference sequence). The CDR3 is 13 amino acids. Here the CDR3 reads CAWSPSSGNTIYF. The CDR3 DNA sequence: TGTGCCTGGAGTCCTAGCTCTGGAAACACCATATATTTT.

In this sample, this clone turned up once. The DNA for the CDR3 is TGCGCCAGCAGCCTGACTACGGACAGTCCAGATACGCAGTATTTT. It yields the protein CASSLTTDSPDTQYF. The chain carries TRBV5-1 and TRBJ2-3; possible D gene TRBD1, 6 bases. Germline CDR1 and CDR2: SGHRS and YFSETQ. V was shortened by 4 bases and J by 4 bases, with 16 bases between the two germline ends. This CDR3 comprises 15 residues.

The chain uses TRBV27 and TRBJ2-7; D might be TRBD2 (6 bases). The germline V gene has CDR1 MNHEY and CDR2 SMNVEV (reference sequence). CDR3 length: 16 residues. V lost 5 bases, J lost 2 bases, and 19 bases lay in between. The DNA of the CDR3 is TGTGCCAGCAGTGCTCAACTAGCCTCCCAAACCTACGAGCAGTACTTC. Its translation: CASSAQLASQTYEQYF.

CDR3: CASSGTPGGEQFF. CDR3 nucleotide sequence: TGTGCCAGCAGCGGGACTCCCGGGGGTGAGCAGTTCTTC. The V and J genes are TRBV2 and TRBJ2-1; D might be TRBD2 (6 bases). The CDR3 loop spans 13 amino acids. The germline V and J ends were trimmed by 6 bases and 9 bases, with 15 bases remaining between them. Germline V gene sequence: CDR1 SNHLY, CDR2 FYNNEI.

The chain recombines TRBV5-1 with TRBJ2-1; 7 nucleotides agree with TRBD1. CDR3 length: 16 residues. Germline V gene sequence: CDR1 SGHRS, CDR2 YFSETQ. V was clipped by 4 bases and J by 2 bases; unmatched bases: 9. CDR3 in amino acids: CASSGPDRATYNEQFF. The CDR3 DNA sequence: TGCGCCAGCAGCGGACCAGACAGGGCCACCTACAATGAGCAGTTCTTC.

The chain carries TRBV6-1 and TRBJ1-5, with no clear D. This CDR3 is 13 amino acids long. Germline CDR1 MNHNS, CDR2 SASEGT. V gave up 0 bases and J gave up 7 bases, with 7 bases separating them. The CDR3 spells CASSEARGQPQHF. CDR3 nucleotide sequence: TGTGCCAGCAGTGAAGCGCGCGGGCAGCCCCAGCATTTT.

This clone was seen a handful of times. The chain couples TRBV4-3 to TRBJ2-6; 7 bases are shared with TRBD1. The CDR3 runs 15 residues. CDR1 and CDR2 (germline): LGHNA, YSLEER. After removal of 1 base from V and 4 bases from J, the junction contained 1 base not matched to a gene. The CDR3 DNA reads TGCGCCAGCAGCCAAGGACAGGGAGGGGCCAACGTCCTGACTTTC. Translation gives CASSQGQGGANVLTF.

The chain links TRBV7-9 to TRBJ1-2; a weak D match, TRBD1 (5 bases). CDR3 length: 15 amino acids. Germline V gene lookup returns CDR1 SEHNR and CDR2 FQNEAQ (reference sequence). V was clipped by 2 bases and J by 2 bases, with 12 bases between them. The CDR3 sequence is CASSLPGGDNYGYTF. Written as DNA, the CDR3 is TGTGCCAGCAGCTTACCCGGGGGGGACAACTATGGCTACACCTTC.

Remarks on this clone: The junction and the germline gene differ at one end; a read error may be behind it. The chain carries TRBV11-2 and TRBJ2-6; TRBD1 might be the D (5 bases). CDR1 is SGHAT and CDR2 is FQNNGV in the germline V gene. The CDR3 is made up of 16 amino acids. The CDR3 region is CASSSPGVSGANGLTF. The CDR3 nucleotides read TGTGCCAGCAGCAGCCCGGGTGTCTCTGGGGCCAACGGCCTGACTTTC.

The chain employs TRBV28 and TRBJ2-5, with 9 bases fitting TRBD1. The V gene's germline CDR1 is MDHEN and CDR2 SYDVKM. With V trimmed by 5 bases and J by 5 bases, 6 bases remained unmatched. This CDR3 has 14 amino acids. The CDR3, as DNA: TGTGCCAGCAGTGGACAGGGGAGTAGGGAGACCCAGTACTTC. Translated: CASSGQGSRETQYF.

The chain is built from TRBV30 and TRBJ2-3, with 7 positions matching TRBD1. Germline values: CDR1 GTSNPN, CDR2 SVGIG (reference sequence). J was trimmed by 5 bases and V by 2 bases; bases with no gene match: 10. This CDR3 has 15 amino acids. The CDR3 loop is CAWSRAGGRVDTQYF. The DNA of the CDR3 is TGTGCCTGGAGTCGGGCAGGGGGAAGGGTAGATACGCAGTATTTT.

This chain links TRBV5-1 with TRBJ2-3; D is unclear. This CDR3 contains 15 residues. Germline loops: CDR1 SGHRS, CDR2 YFSETQ. Between the trimmed V and J ends, which lost 0 bases and 0 bases, there was a span of 8 bases. CDR3 nucleotide sequence: TGCGCCAGCAGCTTGGTGCGCGCAAGCACAGATACGCAGTATTTT. Its translation is CASSLVRASTDTQYF.

This chain connects TRBV4-2 to TRBJ2-6; D is uncertain. CDR3 length equals 15 residues. Trimming took 2 bases from V and 0 from J, leaving 5 bases between them. From germline, CDR1 is LGHNA and CDR2 YNFKEQ. CDR3 sequence reads: CASSQRNSGANVLTF. For the CDR3, the DNA is TGTGCCAGCAGCCAACGTAACTCTGGGGCCAACGTCCTGACTTTC.

The chain is built from TRBV28 and TRBJ1-2; 7 nucleotides match TRBD1. In germline, CDR1 is MDHEN, CDR2 SYDVKM. The CDR3 spans 16 residues. Trimming took 3 bases from V and 4 from J; bases not matched to a gene: 11. The CDR3, as DNA: TGTGCCAGCAGTTTGACCCGACAGGGAAGGGCCTATGGCTACACCTTC. It is translated as CASSLTRQGRAYGYTF.

This clone was seen once. The V call is TRBV7-2, the J call TRBJ2-1, with D possibly matching TRBD2 (5 bases). CDR1 SGHTA and CDR2 FQGNSA come from the germline V gene. This CDR3 spans 16 amino acids. The V end lost 1 base, the J end lost 7 bases, and 17 bases lay between the germline ends. The CDR3 DNA follows: TGTGCCAGCAGCTTAGACGGGTTTACTAGAGTGAATGAGCAGTTCTTC. Amino acids: CASSLDGFTRVNEQFF.

The chain recombines TRBV23-1 with TRBJ1-1; D might be TRBD1 (5 bases). TRBV23-1 has ORF status, its function being uncertain. V shed 7 bases and J shed 5 bases, with 8 bases lying between them. The CDR3 is 11 amino acids. The CDR3 DNA reads as TGCGCCAGCACAGGGAAGACTGAAGCTTTCTTT. The encoded protein is CASTGKTEAFF.

There are a few counts of this clone. The chain uses TRBV7-9 and TRBJ1-1, with D perhaps TRBD1 (5 bases). Germline V gene data show CDR1 as SEHNR and CDR2 as FQNEAQ (reference sequence). V was trimmed by 5 bases and J by 6 bases, leaving 19 bases between them. This CDR3 comprises 15 residues. CDR3 DNA sequence: TGTGCCAGCAGCCCCCCTGAGGGGAGGGTGGCTGAAGCTTTCTTT. Translation gives CASSPPEGRVAEAFF.

The rearrangement uses TRBV7-9 and TRBJ2-3, with a tentative D call TRBD1 (6 bases). The V gene lost 5 bases and the J gene lost 3 bases, with 12 bases spanning the gap. CDR1 and CDR2 from the germline V gene are SEHNR and FQNEAQ (reference sequence). The CDR3 contains 14 residues. CDR3 coding DNA: TGTGCCAGCAGCCCAGGACAGATAACAGATACGCAGTATTTT. Protein: CASSPGQITDTQYF. Using reference TRBV7-9 and TRBJ2-3 for the parts outside the CDR3, the full variable domain is DTGVSQNPRHKITKRGQNVTFRCDPISEHNRLYWYRQTLGQGPEFLTYFQNEAQLEKSRLLSDRFSAERPKGSFSTLEIQRTEQGDSAMYLCASSPGQITDTQYFGPGTRLTVL.

This sequence joins TRBV5-1 and TRBJ2-1, with TRBD1 matching over 10 bases. The CDR3 extends over 15 amino acids. In germline, CDR1 is SGHRS, CDR2 YFSETQ. Trimming cost V 4 bases and J 7 bases; bases outside gene matches: 8. The CDR3 is CASSDRDRGENEQFF. The CDR3 bases are TGCGCCAGCAGCGACCGGGACAGGGGTGAAAATGAGCAGTTCTTC.

This clone was counted once. The genes are TRBV11-2 and TRBJ2-7; a possible D gene is TRBD2 (6 bases). V was shortened by 3 bases and J by 6 bases, with 12 bases between the two germline ends. Germline CDR1 SGHAT, CDR2 FQNNGV. This CDR3 contains 13 residues. DNA for the CDR3: TGTGCCAGCAGCTTCTCTAGGGAGGCCGAGCAGTACTTC. Translated: CASSFSREAEQYF.

The CDR3 loop reads CASSFTELSYEQYF. For the CDR3, the DNA is TGTGCCAGCAGCTTTACCGAACTCTCCTACGAGCAGTACTTC. This rearrangement joins TRBV7-9 to TRBJ2-7, with D uncertain. From germline, CDR1 is SEHNR and CDR2 FQNEAQ (reference sequence). The CDR3 has 14 amino acids. V was pared by 3 bases and J by 0 bases, with 9 bases between.

The V gene is TRBV5-1, the J gene TRBJ2-3; maybe TRBD2 (5 bases). Germline CDR1 reads SGHRS; CDR2 reads YFSETQ. The V gene lost 4 bases and the J gene lost 4 bases, with 13 bases spanning the gap. CDR3 length: 14 amino acids. CDR3 nucleotide sequence: TGCGCCAGCAGCGGAAAGGCGGAGGCAGATACGCAGTATTTT. It specifies CASSGKAEADTQYF.

About this clone: This sample includes further DNA sequences coding for the same CDR3. This chain connects TRBV7-2 to TRBJ2-1, with a possible D match to TRBD2 (6 bases). Germline values: CDR1 SGHTA, CDR2 FQGNSA. The CDR3 sequence is 13 residues long. V lost 1 base and J 9 bases, leaving 10 bases between the germline ends. The CDR3 reads CASSLGLASEQFF. The CDR3 nucleotides read TGTGCCAGCAGCTTAGGTCTAGCGTCTGAGCAGTTCTTC.